Presented here are 30 T cell receptor beta chains from one specimen sequenced in a study of vaccination effects on CD4 cells after COVID-19. Their antigens remain unidentified. The repertoire was sequenced with immunoSEQ multiplex PCR; TCRdb's copy has only in-frame clones and lacks some. In the table there are 71,000 or so clones, roughly 70% of which are singletons. The ViraFEST assay expanded antigen-specific CD4+ T cells with viral peptide pools before sequencing. Cells that had been cultured for 10 days were the source of isolated CD4+ T cells. Vaccine recipients, nucleocapsid antibody negative, had no prior SARS-CoV-2 infection. Sample: CD4+ T cells from PBMCs cultured with HCoV-OC43 spike peptides, taken before COVID-19 vaccination. Subset denoted: HCoV-OC43 spike overlapping peptide pool stimulation. Receptor source: a human donor who received a COVID-19 vaccine.

The chain is built from TRBV5-1 and TRBJ1-2; possible D gene TRBD1, 5 bases. The V and J ends lost 3 bases and 6 bases respectively, with 9 bases between them. Germline-derived CDR1 and CDR2 are SGHRS and YFSETQ. The length of the CDR3 is 12 residues. The CDR3 bases are TGCGCCAGCAGCTCGACAGTGGATGGCTACACCTTC. Translating gives CASSSTVDGYTF. The variable domain in full, completed from reference TRBV5-1 and TRBJ1-2, reads KAGVTQTPRYLIKTRGQQVTLSCSPISGHRSVSWYQQTPGQGLQFLFEYFSETQRNKGNFPGRFSGRQFSNSRSEMNVSTLELGDSALYLCASSSTVDGYTFGSGTRLTVV.

This clone has only a few counts. The V call is TRBV5-1, the J call TRBJ2-5, with 10 bases that match TRBD2. With 1 base clipped from V and 4 bases from J, the junction kept 10 bases outside the gene matches. This CDR3 comprises 17 residues. Germline values: CDR1 SGHRS, CDR2 YFSETQ. The CDR3 coding sequence is TGCGCCAGCAGCTTGTTAGGACTAGCGGAGCCCTCAGAGACCCAGTACTTC. Amino acid sequence: CASSLLGLAEPSETQYF.

This rearrangement joins TRBV27 to TRBJ1-1; D might be TRBD1 (5 bases). The CDR3 consists of 13 residues. The V and J ends lost 1 base and 5 bases respectively, with 8 bases between them. Germline V CDR1 and CDR2: MNHEY, SMNVEV (reference sequence). The CDR3 nucleotides are TGTGCCAGCAGTTTATTGGGGGAAACTGAAGCTTTCTTT. Translation: CASSLLGETEAFF.

The chain links TRBV30 to TRBJ2-3, with D maybe TRBD2 (5 bases). Germline V gene data show CDR1 as GTSNPN and CDR2 as SVGIG (reference sequence). Trimming cost V 2 bases and J 4 bases, with 16 bases left between them. The CDR3 consists of 15 residues. DNA of the CDR3: TGTGCCTGGAGTCGGAGCGGCGTGGGCTCAGATACGCAGTATTTT. Residues: CAWSRSGVGSDTQYF.

V gene TRBV6-1 combines with J gene TRBJ1-4, with a weak D call TRBD1 (6 bases). The CDR3 contains 15 residues. Germline values: CDR1 MNHNS, CDR2 SASEGT. V dropped 2 bases and J dropped 4 bases, with 11 bases sitting between them. The CDR3, as DNA: TGTGCCAGCAGTGAAACAGGGAGGAATAATGAAAAACTGTTTTTT. This codes for CASSETGRNNEKLFF.

J is TRBJ2-6 and V is TRBV7-9; D gene ambiguous. V was shortened by 6 bases and J by 4 bases, with 7 bases between the two germline ends. The CDR3 has 13 residues. Germline V gene data show CDR1 as SEHNR and CDR2 as FQNEAQ (reference sequence). This CDR3 reads CASSSRGANVLTF. CDR3 DNA sequence: TGTGCCAGCAGTTCGCGCGGGGCCAACGTCCTGACTTTC.

The chain has TRBV6-6 and TRBJ2-5; TRBD2 is a possible D gene (5 bases). The ends were cut back, 6 bases at V and 1 base at J, with 12 bases in the middle. CDR3 length: 14 residues. Germline loops: CDR1 MNHNY, CDR2 SVGAGI (reference sequence). The CDR3 spells CASSRTASQETQYF. As DNA, the CDR3 is TGTGCCAGCAGCCGGACTGCCTCCCAAGAGACCCAGTACTTC.

The V and J genes are TRBV6-2 or TRBV6-3 and TRBJ1-1; D is possibly TRBD1 (5 bases). The CDR3 runs 15 residues. Germline values: CDR1 MNHEY, CDR2 SVGEGT. V lost 5 bases and J lost 1, with 14 bases in between. This CDR3 reads CASSDPGYSNTEAFF. The CDR3 bases are TGTGCCAGCAGTGACCCAGGGTATTCGAACACTGAAGCTTTCTTT.

The chain carries TRBV6-5 and TRBJ1-5, with D unresolved. V lost 2 bases and J 3 bases, leaving 8 bases between the germline ends. This CDR3 has 14 residues. The germline V gene has CDR1 MNHEY and CDR2 SVGAGI. CDR3 bases: TGTGCCAGCAGTTACCTTGGGATCAATCAGCCCCAGCATTTT. It translates to CASSYLGINQPQHF.

The sample holds a few counts of this clone. The chain uses TRBV10-1 and TRBJ1-5; D is unresolved. Germline CDR1 WNHNN, CDR2 SYGVQD (reference sequence). Trimming cost V 10 bases and J 6 bases, with 13 bases left between them. The CDR3 covers 12 residues. The CDR3 nucleotides are TGCGCCACCCCGGGCATCGGTCAGCCCCAGCATTTT. It is translated as CATPGIGQPQHF.

This clone was counted between two and nine times. The J gene is TRBJ2-3, the V gene TRBV4-1; the D call may be TRBD1 or TRBD2 (5 bases each). V dropped 1 base and J dropped 1 base, with 15 bases sitting between them. Germline values: CDR1 MGHRA, CDR2 YSYEKL. There are 17 residues in the CDR3. CDR3 in amino acids: CASSQVPPGAGTDTQYF. The CDR3 DNA reads as TGCGCCAGCAGCCAAGTTCCGCCCGGGGCCGGCACAGATACGCAGTATTTT.

The V call is TRBV3-1 (or the pseudogene TRBV3-2), the J call TRBJ2-1; the match to TRBD2 covers 10 bases. This CDR3 is 18 amino acids long. The V segment lost 4 bases and the J segment 4 bases; nucleotides outside the gene matches: 13. Germline V gene data show CDR1 as LGHDT and CDR2 as YNNKEL (reference sequence). The CDR3 sequence: CASSPLEASGGKYNEQFF. In DNA form, the CDR3 reads TGTGCCAGCAGCCCCTTGGAGGCTAGCGGGGGCAAATACAATGAGCAGTTCTTC.

The chain carries TRBV7-2 and TRBJ1-5, with D unresolved. Trimming shortened V by 1 base and J by 7 bases, and 14 bases separated the two germline ends. The germline V gene encodes CDR1 SGHTA and CDR2 FQGNSA. CDR3 length equals 15 residues. The CDR3 sequence is CASSLGPAVSQPQHF. The CDR3 coding sequence is TGTGCCAGCAGCTTAGGGCCGGCGGTGAGCCAGCCCCAGCATTTT.

The chain uses TRBV7-9 and TRBJ2-5; D is ambiguous. The CDR3 extends over 14 amino acids. Germline V gene data show CDR1 as SEHNR and CDR2 as FQNEAQ (reference sequence). With 5 bases removed from V and 1 base from J, the gap between germline ends came to 11 bases. The CDR3 sequence: CASSPWTTQETQYF. The CDR3 DNA follows: TGTGCCAGCAGCCCATGGACCACCCAAGAGACCCAGTACTTC.

This clone was detected only once. The chain has TRBV5-1 and TRBJ2-1; 15 bases agree with TRBD2. Looked up from germline, CDR1 is SGHRS and CDR2 is YFSETQ. This CDR3 region has 17 residues. V trimming: 4 bases; J trimming: 4 bases; junction bases outside the gene matches: 6. CDR3: CASSPTGTSGGYNEQFF. The CDR3 region has the DNA TGCGCCAGCAGCCCGACTGGGACTAGCGGGGGGTACAATGAGCAGTTCTTC.

The chain employs TRBV9 and TRBJ1-1, with 8 positions matching TRBD1. The CDR3 runs 15 residues. CDR1 SGDLS and CDR2 YYNGEE come from the germline V gene. Losses at the gene ends were 3 bases for V and 1 base for J; bases not matched to a gene: 5. The CDR3 sequence is CASSGDRHTNTEAFF. Written as DNA, the CDR3 is TGTGCCAGCAGCGGGGACAGGCATACGAACACTGAAGCTTTCTTT.

The rearrangement joins TRBV28 to TRBJ1-5; no definite D call. V shed 7 bases and J shed 3 bases, with 7 bases lying between them. This CDR3 is built from 12 residues. Germline V CDR1 and CDR2: MDHEN, SYDVKM. The CDR3 region is CASIRNNQPQHF. For the CDR3, the DNA is TGTGCCAGCATTCGGAACAATCAGCCCCAGCATTTT.

The V call is TRBV5-1, the J call TRBJ1-2, with D tentatively TRBD1 (6 bases). Trimming pared 4 bases from V and 5 bases from J, leaving 12 bases between. The CDR3 extends over 13 amino acids. Germline CDR1 reads SGHRS; CDR2 reads YFSETQ. CDR3 amino acids: CASSSRGLYGYTF. The CDR3 nucleotides read TGCGCCAGCAGCAGCAGGGGACTTTATGGCTACACCTTC.

This clone showed up just a few times. V gene TRBV6-2 or TRBV6-3 combines with J gene TRBJ1-5; no firm D call. The CDR3 runs to 15 residues. The ends were cut back, 2 bases at V and 3 bases at J, with 11 bases in the middle. Germline values: CDR1 MNHEY, CDR2 SVGEGT. The DNA of the CDR3 is TGTGCCAGCAGTTACGCTCCCAGCCCCAATCAGCCCCAGCATTTT. It is translated as CASSYAPSPNQPQHF.

The chain uses TRBV28 and TRBJ1-1; D perhaps matches TRBD1 (6 bases). Trimming shortened V by 3 bases and J by 5 bases, and 16 bases separated the two germline ends. Germline V gives CDR1 MDHEN, CDR2 SYDVKM. This CDR3 comprises 15 residues. The CDR3 loop reads CASSFVGGRGTEAFF. CDR3 nucleotide sequence: TGTGCCAGCAGTTTTGTAGGGGGGCGAGGGACTGAAGCTTTCTTT.

This chain connects TRBV6-5 to TRBJ2-7; 8 bases fit TRBD1. Trimming removed 6 bases from V and 5 bases from J; junction bases left unmatched: 9. The V gene's germline CDR1 is MNHEY and CDR2 SVGAGI. The CDR3 is made up of 14 amino acids. The CDR3 region has the DNA TGTGCCAGCAGACCAGGGGGCCAGATCCACGAGCAGTACGTC. Its protein is CASRPGGQIHEQYV.

The chain links TRBV2 to TRBJ1-2; 7 bases are shared with TRBD1. The CDR3 sequence is 14 residues long. Trimming removed 5 bases from V and 8 bases from J; junction bases left unmatched: 11. Germline V CDR1 and CDR2: SNHLY, FYNNEI. CDR3 loop: CASSRMAGGEGYTF. The CDR3 DNA reads TGTGCCAGCAGTAGGATGGCAGGGGGTGAGGGCTACACCTTC.

This clone is a singleton in its sample. The rearrangement links TRBV19 to TRBJ2-3; a weak D match, TRBD1 (5 bases). Germline CDR1 and CDR2: LNHDA and SQIVND (reference sequence). Trimming took off 4 bases at V and 3 bases at J, with 11 bases between the two ends. CDR3 length equals 14 residues. CDR3 in DNA: TGTGCCAGTAGTACCCGACAGAAAACAGATACGCAGTATTTT. As protein: CASSTRQKTDTQYF.

V is TRBV21-1 and J is TRBJ2-5; the table calls TRBD2, which could not be checked here. TRBV21-1 is a listed pseudogene. The CDR3 runs to 15 residues. The CDR3 is CASSKRFSGGETQYF. CDR3 sequence (DNA): TGTGCCAGCAGCAAAAGGTTTAGCGGGGGTGAGACCCAGTACTTC.

The chain recombines TRBV6-5 with TRBJ2-5; 7 bases align to TRBD2. This CDR3 is 14 amino acids long. J was trimmed by 0 bases and V by 7 bases; bases with no gene match: 5. CDR1 MNHEY and CDR2 SVGAGI come from the germline V gene. The CDR3 is CASKVAGYQETQYF. The CDR3, as DNA: TGTGCCAGCAAGGTAGCGGGCTACCAAGAGACCCAGTACTTC.

The rearrangement joins TRBV18 to TRBJ2-3; no firm D call. CDR3 length equals 12 residues. Germline V gives CDR1 KGHSH, CDR2 LQKENI. V was cut by 2 bases and J by 4 bases, with 4 bases left in between. CDR3 DNA: TGTGCCAGCTCACCATTCGCAGATACGCAGTATTTT. Protein sequence: CASSPFADTQYF.

Here the CDR3 reads CASSVGTPNTGELFF. CDR3 bases: TGTGCCAGCAGTGTAGGAACACCGAACACCGGGGAGCTGTTTTTT. This sequence joins TRBV7-3 and TRBJ2-2; D not certain. The CDR3 is 15 amino acids. CDR1 is SGHTA and CDR2 is FQGTGA in the germline V gene. Trimming removed 6 bases at V and 0 bases at J, with 11 bases between.

This clone was found once. This chain connects TRBV11-2 to TRBJ2-7; D is unresolved. V was shortened by 3 bases and J by 4 bases, with 4 bases between the two germline ends. This CDR3 region has 11 residues. The germline V gene encodes CDR1 SGHAT and CDR2 FQNNGV. In nucleotides, the CDR3 is TGTGCCAGCAGCTTCAAGTACGAGCAGTACGTC. It translates to CASSFKYEQYV.

The chain links TRBV19 to TRBJ2-5; D possibly corresponds to TRBD2 (6 bases). Trimming shortened V by 1 base and J by 3 bases, and 9 bases separated the two germline ends. This CDR3 comprises 14 residues. From germline, CDR1 is LNHDA and CDR2 SQIVND (reference sequence). As DNA, the CDR3 is TGTGCCAGTAGTATAGTGGGACTTAAAGAGACCCAGTACTTC. It is translated as CASSIVGLKETQYF.

CDR3 in amino acids: CASSLDGSSSYEQYV. CDR3 coding DNA: TGCGCCAGCAGCTTGGACGGGAGTAGCTCCTACGAGCAGTACGTC. The chain uses TRBV5-1 and TRBJ2-7, with D possibly matching TRBD2 (6 bases). The CDR3 has 15 residues. V was trimmed by 0 bases and J by 0 bases, leaving 10 bases between them. The V gene's germline CDR1 is SGHRS and CDR2 YFSETQ.